This T cell receptor beta chain derives from a study of blood T cell repertoires in COVID-19. Study-wide context: Collection of acute and convalescent COVID-19 samples took place in the United States, Italy and Spain. PBMCs, B-cell-depleted T cells, or T cells were the source of the cDNA or gDNA that made up the material.

As handled by the study authors: Amplification of reference gene primers provided the estimated nucleated cell counts. Assay used: immunoSEQ multiplex PCR; TCRdb lists only in-frame clones, some missing. The V and J calls and the clone size are those of that table, but D and trimming were determined from the DNA. The sample lists roughly 500,000 clones, roughly 89% seen once, with 0.9% in the top ten. Patients at the Seattle site were enrolled during active infection and followed longitudinally. Sequenced sample: peripheral blood. The sequence came from a young man with COVID-19, enrolled during active disease.

CDR3 sequence reads: CASSSPRDSVYEQYF. In DNA, the CDR3 is TGTGCCAGCAGCTCGCCAAGGGACAGTGTCTACGAGCAGTACTTC. The J gene is TRBJ2-7, the V gene TRBV7-9, with TRBD1 matching 7 bases. Germline V gives CDR1 SEHNR, CDR2 FQNEAQ (reference sequence). This CDR3 comprises 15 residues. The junction had 9 bases not matched to a gene; V was cut back by 4 bases and J by 3 bases. The complete variable domain, with remaining parts taken from reference TRBV7-9 and TRBJ2-7, reads DTGVSQNPRHKITKRGQNVTFRCDPISEHNRLYWYRQTLGQGPEFLTYFQNEAQLEKSRLLSDRFSAERPKGSFSTLEIQRTEQGDSAMYLCASSSPRDSVYEQYFGPGTRLTVT.